This T cell receptor beta chain was sequenced during a study of OX40 agonist ivuxolimab in advanced cancers. On the study more broadly: Patients were treated with intravenous ivuxolimab, dosed at 0.01 to 10 mg/kg and infused every 2 weeks.

Profiled with immunoSEQ multiplex PCR; TCRdb holds only in-frame clones, not every one. The table has tens of thousands of clones, about 86% seen once; the top ten hold approximately 6.5%. Germline values: CDR1 SGHRS, CDR2 YFSETQ. Trimming shortened V by 4 bases and J by 10 bases, and 21 bases separated the two germline ends. This CDR3 has 16 amino acids. This clone was detected a few times. The clonotype originates from an adult with an advanced solid tumor such as melanoma, head and neck, liver or kidney cancer. The V gene is TRBV5-1, the J gene TRBJ1-6, with D tentatively TRBD1 (6 bases). This material consisted of CD4+ or CD8+ T cells sorted from blood, taken in a trial of the OX40 agonist ivuxolimab. The chain's CDR3 is CASSLTVGGGGSPLHF. DNA for the CDR3: TGCGCCAGCAGCCTTACCGTAGGGGGAGGTGGGTCACCCCTCCACTTT. Complete variable domain (other parts from reference TRBV5-1 and TRBJ1-6): KAGVTQTPRYLIKTRGQQVTLSCSPISGHRSVSWYQQTPGQGLQFLFEYFSETQRNKGNFPGRFSGRQFSNSRSEMNVSTLELGDSALYLCASSLTVGGGGSPLHFGNGTRLTVT.